These T cell receptor beta chains were read from a single sample in a study of CDR3 diversity in severe acne. MiXCR, run by TCRdb on the PCR reads, gives a single entry per CDR3 protein. There are tens of thousands of distinct CDR3 sequences in the sample; 45% to 60% occur only once, and roughly an eighth lies in the top ten. Specimen: blood. The receptors come from a male donor in good health, without acne. CDR3s include the opening cysteine and the closing phenylalanine or tryptophan. Fields, in order: J gene, V gene, D gene, clone size, CDR3 DNA, CDR3 protein. A D gene is named only where the DNA matches it firmly. Expanded clones get a size class; other rows say once, few or many, or leave the size out.

TRBJ2-2,TRBV24-1,NA,few,TGTGCCACCAGTGATTTGCAGGGCTGTGCGAACACCGGGGAGCTGTTTTTT,CATSDLQGCANTGELFF
TRBJ2-6,TRBV4-1,NA,NA,TGCGCCAGCAGCGAGAGACTCTCTGGGGCCAACGTCCTGACTTTC,CASSERLSGANVLTF
TRBJ2-7,TRBV28,TRBD2,NA,TGTGCCAGCAGTTTACACGGGAGGGCCGAGCTGGGCCAGTACTTC,CASSLHGRAELGQYF
TRBJ1-1,TRBV29-1,NA,NA,TGCAGCGGGGGGACAAACACTGAAGCTTTCTTT,CSGGTNTEAFF
TRBJ2-7,TRBV6-1,TRBD2,NA,TGTGCCAGCAGTGCTTTAGCGGGATCCTCCTACGAGCAGTACTTC,CASSALAGSSYEQYF
TRBJ1-5,TRBV9,NA,many,TGTGCCAGCAGTGGGGACAGCAATCAGCCCCAGCATTTT,CASSGDSNQPQHF
TRBJ1-6,TRBV5-1,NA,NA,TGCGCCAGCAGCTTGGAACAGGGCGAGGGTTCACCCCTCCACTTT,CASSLEQGEGSPLHF
TRBJ2-5,TRBV10-3,TRBD1,NA,TGTGCCAGCAGTGGAGGGACAGGGGGGGAGACCCAGTACTTC,CASSGGTGGETQYF
TRBJ2-1,TRBV6-5,TRBD2,many,TGTGCCAGCAGTTACTCTTGGGGACTAGACAGGCGTGAGCAGTTCTTC,CASSYSWGLDRREQFF
TRBJ2-7,TRBV24-1,TRBD1,NA,TGTGCCACCAGTGATTTAGGACAGGCCTACGAGCAGTACTTC,CATSDLGQAYEQYF
TRBJ2-2,TRBV24-1,NA,many,TGTGCCACCAGTGATTTCAACAGGGCAGGCGGGGAGCTGTTTTTT,CATSDFNRAGGELFF
TRBJ2-3,TRBV7-6,NA,NA,TGTGCCGGGGGGGGGGGGCGAGATACGCAGTATTTT,CAGGGGRDTQYF
TRBJ1-2,TRBV4-1,TRBD1,many,TGCGCCAGCGAACCTCGGCGGGGACAGGGGGCATCTGGCTACACCTTC,CASEPRRGQGASGYTF
TRBJ1-2,TRBV6-1,TRBD1,many,TGTGCCAGCAGTGCCACTTACGACAGGGGTAATTTTTATGGCTACACCTTC,CASSATYDRGNFYGYTF
TRBJ2-6,TRBV25-1,NA,NA,NA,CASSEYREQYFGLCSGANVLTF
TRBJ2-1,TRBV6-4,NA,NA,NA,CASSFYICSATGTSDYNEQFF
TRBJ2-6,TRBV4-1,NA,few,TGCGCCAGCAGCCAAGGGCTGTCTGGGGCCAACGTCCTGACTTTC,CASSQGLSGANVLTF
TRBJ2-3,TRBV20-1,TRBD2,few,TGCAGTGCTAGAGATCCTAGCGGGGTCAATGAGCAGTATTTT,CSARDPSGVNEQYF
TRBJ1-5,TRBV2,NA,NA,TGTGCCAGCAGTGAAGAAGGCGGGAGCAATCAGCCCCAGCATTTT,CASSEEGGSNQPQHF
TRBJ2-6,TRBV3-1,TRBD1,once,TGTGCCAGCGGGAGCAGGGGGCTCTCTGGGGCCAACGTCCTGACTTTC,CASGSRGLSGANVLTF
TRBJ2-7,TRBV12-3/TRBV12-4,TRBD1,NA,TGTGCCAGCAGTCTCGGACAGGGGGGCTACGAGCAGTACTTC,CASSLGQGGYEQYF
TRBJ1-2,TRBV7-9,TRBD1,NA,TGTGCCAGCAGCTTATTGGGACAGGGTGGCTATGGCTGCACCTTC,CASSLLGQGGYGCTF
TRBJ2-5,TRBV7-9,NA,NA,TGTGCTAGCAGCTTAGAGGGACAAGGGGAGACCCAGTACTTC,CASSLEGQGETQYF
TRBJ2-3,TRBV5-1,NA,NA,TGCGCCGGCAGCTTGGCTGGGACCGATACGCAGTATTTT,CAGSLAGTDTQYF
TRBJ1-5,TRBV24-1,TRBD1,few,TGTGCCACCTCGACGGACAGGGACTACTCGGCCCAGCATTTT,CATSTDRDYSAQHF
TRBJ2-2,TRBV24-1,NA,NA,TGTGCCACCAGGGCGTCGACCGAGACCGGGGAGCTGTTTTTT,CATRASTETGELFF
TRBJ2-3,TRBV6-1,NA,many,TGTGCCAGCAGTGACCAAGAACTCGTAGCGGAGCCCTACACAGATACGCAGTATTTT,CASSDQELVAEPYTDTQYF
TRBJ1-2,TRBV6-5,NA,many,TGTGCCAGCAGCCTTGGACAGAACCCTAACTATGGCTACACCTTC,CASSLGQNPNYGYTF
TRBJ1-1,TRBV5-1,NA,many,TGCGCCAGCAGCCAGGGGTTGGCGGGAGGGGTCTTGGACACTGAAGCTTTCTTT,CASSQGLAGGVLDTEAFF
TRBJ2-2,TRBV29-1,TRBD2,NA,TGCAGCGTTGAAGAGAGCGGGACGAACACCGGGGAGCTGTTTTTT,CSVEESGTNTGELFF